The next 27 T cell receptor beta chains were all read from a single sample in a study of siplizumab effects on memory and regulatory T cells. Sequencing was performed with immunoSEQ multiplex PCR; in TCRdb, only in-frame clones are kept and a portion is missing. Of about 63,000 clones listed, roughly 83% are singletons. Source material: memory CD4+ T cells sorted from blood. All receptors derive from a human donor in good health.

V gene TRBV5-4 combines with J gene TRBJ2-3; 12 bases match TRBD2. This CDR3 has 16 residues. Germline assignment: CDR1 SGHNT and CDR2 YYREEE (reference sequence). V dropped 5 bases and J dropped 7; count of bases not matched to a gene: 11. The CDR3 region has the DNA TGTGCCAGCAGTCTGCCCGGACTAGCGGGATCAAATACGCAGTATTTT. It encodes CASSLPGLAGSNTQYF.

The chain links TRBV18 to TRBJ1-4; D unresolved. With 3 bases removed from V and 0 bases from J, the gap between germline ends came to 8 bases. The germline V gene has CDR1 KGHSH and CDR2 LQKENI. The CDR3 extends over 15 amino acids. The CDR3 DNA follows: TGTGCCAGCTCACCCGACGGAGCAACTAATGAAAAACTGTTTTTT. Its protein product is CASSPDGATNEKLFF.

This clone turned up a few times. The chain uses TRBV19 and TRBJ2-5; D is possibly TRBD2 (5 bases). Germline V gene sequence: CDR1 LNHDA, CDR2 SQIVND (reference sequence). V was trimmed by 3 bases and J by 4 bases, leaving 9 bases between them. CDR3 length: 13 amino acids. CDR3 residues: CASSINRGETQYF. Written as DNA, the CDR3 is TGTGCCAGTAGTATTAATCGGGGAGAGACCCAGTACTTC. Using reference TRBV19 and TRBJ2-5 for the parts outside the CDR3, the full variable domain is DGGITQSPKYLFRKEGQNVTLSCEQNLNHDAMYWYRQDPGQGLRLIYYSQIVNDFQKGDIAEGYSVSREKKESFPLTVTSAQKNPTAFYLCASSINRGETQYFGPGTRLLVL.

The chain links TRBV11-2 to TRBJ2-3; 11 bases are shared with TRBD2. CDR3 length equals 18 residues. With 1 base clipped from V and 0 bases from J, the junction kept 6 bases outside the gene matches. Per germline, CDR1 SGHAT and CDR2 FQNNGV. In DNA form, the CDR3 reads TGTGCCAGCAGCTTAGGACTAGCGGGAACCACTAGCACAGATACGCAGTATTTT. It encodes CASSLGLAGTTSTDTQYF. The full variable domain, with the rest looked up from reference TRBV11-2 and TRBJ2-3, is EAGVAQSPRYKIIEKRQSVAFWCNPISGHATLYWYQQILGQGPKLLIQFQNNGVVDDSQLPKDRFSAERLKGVDSTLKIQPAKLEDSAVYLCASSLGLAGTTSTDTQYFGPGTRLTVL.

Concerning this clone: Other nucleotide sequences from this sample produce the same CDR3. The chain employs TRBV5-6 and TRBJ2-7; D may be TRBD2 (6 bases). V dropped 2 bases and J dropped 0 bases, with 9 bases sitting between them. The V gene's germline CDR1 is SGHDT and CDR2 YYEEEE. This CDR3 comprises 14 residues. CDR3 nucleotides: TGTGCCAGCAGCTTTGCGGGGAGCTCCTACGAGCAGTACTTC. Its protein is CASSFAGSSYEQYF.

This chain uses TRBV28 with TRBJ2-7; tentatively, D is TRBD1 (6 bases). Germline V gene data show CDR1 as MDHEN and CDR2 as SYDVKM. V was clipped by 4 bases and J by 2 bases, with 12 bases between them. The CDR3 extends over 14 amino acids. The CDR3 coding sequence is TGTGCCAGCAGTTCCCCACAGGGAACCTACGAGCAGTACTTC. Protein: CASSSPQGTYEQYF. Full variable domain (remainder filled in from reference TRBV28 and TRBJ2-7): DVKVTQSSRYLVKRTGEKVFLECVQDMDHENMFWYRQDPGLGLRLIYFSYDVKMKEKGDIPEGYSVSREKKERFSLILESASTNQTSMYLCASSSPQGTYEQYFGPGTRLTVT.

The chain carries TRBV29-1 and TRBJ2-7, with a tentative D call TRBD2 (7 bases). This CDR3 spans 13 amino acids. Deletions cut 4 bases from V and 2 bases from J, with 12 bases between. The germline gives CDR1 SQVTM, CDR2 ANQGSEA. CDR3 coding DNA: TGCAGCGTTGGGGAGGGGGTCGCCTACGAGCAGTACTTC. Its protein is CSVGEGVAYEQYF.

The CDR3 DNA is TGTGCCAGTAGTATGGGGACAAACGGGGAGACCCAGTACTTC. It yields the protein CASSMGTNGETQYF. The chain has TRBV19 and TRBJ2-5; tentative D call: TRBD1 (6 bases). Germline values: CDR1 LNHDA, CDR2 SQIVND (reference sequence). Deletions cut 3 bases from V and 5 bases from J, with 13 bases between. This CDR3 comprises 14 residues. The whole variable domain, remainder taken from reference TRBV19 and TRBJ2-5, is DGGITQSPKYLFRKEGQNVTLSCEQNLNHDAMYWYRQDPGQGLRLIYYSQIVNDFQKGDIAEGYSVSREKKESFPLTVTSAQKNPTAFYLCASSMGTNGETQYFGPGTRLLVL.

The V and J genes are TRBV7-9 and TRBJ2-1; possible D gene TRBD1, 5 bases. Per germline, CDR1 SEHNR and CDR2 FQNEAQ (reference sequence). This CDR3 is 16 amino acids long. Trimming cost V 1 base and J 4 bases, with 14 bases left between them. DNA for the CDR3: TGTGCCAGCAGCTTAGGGAACGCAGGGCTTTACAATGAGCAGTTCTTC. Its protein product is CASSLGNAGLYNEQFF.

The J gene is TRBJ1-1, the V gene TRBV6-5; tentative D call: TRBD1 (5 bases). Trimming stripped 4 bases from V and 3 bases from J, with 18 bases between. Germline-derived CDR1 and CDR2 are MNHEY and SVGAGI. The CDR3 is 16 amino acids. CDR3 nucleotide sequence: TGTGCCAGCAGTTCCCCTTCGGGACGGGCGTACACTGAAGCTTTCTTT. This codes for CASSSPSGRAYTEAFF.

The J gene is TRBJ1-6, the V gene TRBV19, with TRBD1 as a possible D gene (5 bases). Germline values: CDR1 LNHDA, CDR2 SQIVND (reference sequence). The V and J ends lost 2 bases and 7 bases respectively, with 15 bases between them. The CDR3 length is 16 residues. Here the CDR3 reads CASSISPPSGNSPLHF. The CDR3 DNA follows: TGTGCCAGTAGTATATCACCCCCGTCAGGGAATTCACCCCTCCACTTT.

The CDR3 region is CASSQDLRTSGDTQYF. Written as DNA, the CDR3 is TGTGCCAGCAGCCAAGATCTTCGCACTTCGGGGGATACGCAGTATTTT. This rearrangement joins TRBV14 to TRBJ2-3; tentatively, D is TRBD2 (5 bases). CDR3 size: 16 residues. The germline V gene encodes CDR1 SGHDN and CDR2 FVKESK. Trimming removed 0 bases from V and 6 bases from J, with 16 bases in between.

The V gene is TRBV10-1, the J gene TRBJ1-4; D may be TRBD1 (5 bases). The CDR3 is made up of 16 amino acids. From germline, CDR1 is WNHNN and CDR2 SYGVQD (reference sequence). Trimming shortened V by 0 bases and J by 0 bases, and 8 bases separated the two germline ends. The CDR3 DNA sequence: TGCGCCAGCAGTGAGTCGGGGGAACCAACTAATGAAAAACTGTTTTTT. Protein product: CASSESGEPTNEKLFF.

The chain is built from TRBV6-4 and TRBJ1-1; the D is unclear. Germline V gene sequence: CDR1 MRHNA, CDR2 SNTAGT. The CDR3 is 15 amino acids. Trimming pared 9 bases from V and 0 bases from J, leaving 17 bases between. CDR3 in DNA: TGTGCCAGTCCGGGGTATCGGCGGGTGAACACTGAAGCTTTCTTT. Encoded protein: CASPGYRRVNTEAFF.

This clone was found once. The rearrangement links TRBV5-5 to TRBJ1-2; D is unresolved. Germline V gene lookup returns CDR1 SGHKS and CDR2 YYEKEE (reference sequence). V was trimmed by 0 bases and J by 5 bases, leaving 14 bases between them. The CDR3 extends over 15 amino acids. The CDR3 coding sequence is TGTGCCAGCAGCTTGGAATATGTAGGGCAATATGGCTACACCTTC. Translating it yields CASSLEYVGQYGYTF.

The chain links TRBV29-1 to TRBJ2-5, with D unclear. Looked up from germline, CDR1 is SQVTM and CDR2 is ANQGSEA. V lost 4 bases and J lost 5, with 11 bases in between. The CDR3 extends over 12 amino acids. CDR3 residues: CSVGEPTETQYF. DNA of the CDR3: TGCAGCGTTGGGGAACCGACCGAGACCCAGTACTTC.

The rearrangement uses TRBV5-6 and TRBJ1-6, with 7 bases lining up with TRBD1. This CDR3 is built from 14 residues. Per germline, CDR1 SGHDT and CDR2 YYEEEE. After removal of 2 bases from V and 9 bases from J, the junction contained 5 bases not matched to a gene. CDR3 nucleotides: TGTGCCAGCAGCTTAACAGGGGATCGTTCACCCCTCCACTTT. Translation: CASSLTGDRSPLHF.

V is TRBV14 and J is TRBJ1-1, with unresolved D. Germline CDR1 reads SGHDN; CDR2 reads FVKESK. The CDR3 runs to 13 residues. The V end lost 4 bases, the J end lost 0 bases, and 6 bases lay between the germline ends. The CDR3 DNA is TGTGCCAGCAGCCTCCAAGTGAACACTGAAGCTTTCTTT. This codes for CASSLQVNTEAFF.

This clone appeared a few times. This chain joins TRBV6-5 and TRBJ2-5, with a weak D call TRBD2 (6 bases). The CDR3 length is 13 residues. The V end lost 4 bases, the J end lost 9 bases, and 15 bases lay between the germline ends. The germline V gene has CDR1 MNHEY and CDR2 SVGAGI. CDR3: CASSFQGGGSQYF. CDR3 bases: TGTGCCAGCAGTTTCCAGGGAGGAGGGTCCCAGTACTTC.

The rearrangement uses TRBV28 and TRBJ2-7, with 7 positions matching TRBD1. Trimming at V came to 7 bases and at J to 4 bases, leaving 13 bases not matched to a gene. Germline loops: CDR1 MDHEN, CDR2 SYDVKM. The CDR3 is 15 residues long. The CDR3 sequence: CASTLAYDRAYEQYF. The CDR3 nucleotides read TGTGCCAGCACCCTAGCCTACGACAGGGCTTACGAGCAGTACTTC.

The chain couples TRBV15 to TRBJ2-7; the D gene is possibly TRBD2 (5 bases). Germline V lookup: CDR1 LNHNV, CDR2 YYDKDF (reference sequence). V lost 1 base, J lost 3 bases, and 10 bases lay in between. The CDR3 is 14 residues long. In DNA form, the CDR3 reads TGTGCCACCAGCAGAGTGGCGGGCTACTACGAGCAGTACTTC. Encoded protein: CATSRVAGYYEQYF.

The V call is TRBV7-9, the J call TRBJ1-2; 7 nucleotides match TRBD1. In germline, CDR1 is SEHNR, CDR2 FQNEAQ (reference sequence). CDR3 length equals 14 residues. After removal of 5 bases from V and 6 bases from J, the junction contained 9 bases not matched to a gene. The CDR3 here is CASSKDRFGDGYTF. The CDR3, as DNA: TGTGCCAGCAGCAAGGACAGGTTTGGTGATGGCTACACCTTC.

This chain links TRBV10-2 with TRBJ1-5; the D is unclear. Germline V gives CDR1 WSHSY, CDR2 SAAADI. Trimming left V 3 bases short and J 0 bases short, with 9 bases between. The CDR3 contains 15 residues. The CDR3: CASSDGGYSNQPQHF. CDR3 nucleotide sequence: TGCGCCAGCAGTGATGGTGGATATAGCAATCAGCCCCAGCATTTT.

This clone appeared a single time. The chain recombines TRBV19 with TRBJ2-5; no clear D gene. Trimming took 6 bases from V and 1 from J, leaving 3 bases between them. Germline V gene data show CDR1 as LNHDA and CDR2 as SQIVND (reference sequence). The CDR3 loop spans 11 amino acids. Here the CDR3 reads CASRAQETQYF. The CDR3 DNA reads TGTGCCAGTAGAGCCCAAGAGACCCAGTACTTC.

The chain combines TRBV5-1 with TRBJ2-5; perhaps TRBD1 as D (5 bases). With 4 bases removed from V and 4 bases from J, the gap between germline ends came to 11 bases. The germline V gene encodes CDR1 SGHRS and CDR2 YFSETQ. The CDR3 has 13 residues. Here the CDR3 DNA reads TGCGCCAGCAGCGCGACAGATAGAGAGACCCAGTACTTC. The encoded protein is CASSATDRETQYF.

This clone was seen only once. J is TRBJ2-2 and V is TRBV15; D is perhaps TRBD1 (6 bases). This CDR3 is built from 16 residues. Germline CDR1 reads LNHNV; CDR2 reads YYDKDF (reference sequence). Trimming took 5 bases from V and 2 from J, leaving 15 bases between them. This chain's CDR3 is CATSGTGSGNTGELFF. DNA for the CDR3: TGTGCCACCAGCGGTACAGGGTCAGGAAACACCGGGGAGCTGTTTTTT.

J is TRBJ2-2 and V is TRBV9; D call uncertain. There are 14 residues in the CDR3. Germline V gene lookup returns CDR1 SGDLS and CDR2 YYNGEE. Trimming removed 6 bases from V and 0 bases from J, with 9 bases in between. In nucleotides, the CDR3 is TGTGCCAGCACGGCCCAGCCGAACACCGGGGAGCTGTTTTTT. Its protein is CASTAQPNTGELFF.